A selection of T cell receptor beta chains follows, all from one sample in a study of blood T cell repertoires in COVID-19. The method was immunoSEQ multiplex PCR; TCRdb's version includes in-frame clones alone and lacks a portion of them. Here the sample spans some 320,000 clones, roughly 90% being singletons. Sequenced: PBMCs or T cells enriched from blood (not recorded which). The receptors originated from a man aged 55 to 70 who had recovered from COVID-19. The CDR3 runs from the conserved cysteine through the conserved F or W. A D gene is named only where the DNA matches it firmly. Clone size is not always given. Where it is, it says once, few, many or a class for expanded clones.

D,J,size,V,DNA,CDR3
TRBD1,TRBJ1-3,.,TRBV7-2,TGTGCCAGCAGCTCAGGACAGGTGTACTCTGGAAACACCATATATTTT,CASSSGQVYSGNTIYF
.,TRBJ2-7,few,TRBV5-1,TGCGCCAGCAGAGGGAGTGGTTCTACTGGGGAGCAGTACTTC,CASRGSGSTGEQYF
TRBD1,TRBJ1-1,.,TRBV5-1,TGCGCCAGCAGCTTGGGGACAGGGGTTATGAACACTGAAGCTTTCTTT,CASSLGTGVMNTEAFF
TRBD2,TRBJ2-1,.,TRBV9,TGTGCCAGCAGCGTAGGAGTAGCGGGGGTAAACAATGAGCAGTTCTTC,CASSVGVAGVNNEQFF
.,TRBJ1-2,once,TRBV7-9,TGTGCCAGCAGCCGCGGGCCCGCGGTGCCCTATGGCTACACCTTC,CASSRGPAVPYGYTF
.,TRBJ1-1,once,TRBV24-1,TGTGCCACCAGTGATCCCCTCAGGGGAGCTTTCTTT,CATSDPLRGAFF
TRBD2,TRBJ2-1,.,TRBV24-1,TGTGCCACCAGTGGGGTAGGACTAGCGGGAGGGCAGACCTACAATGAGCAGTTCTTC,CATSGVGLAGGQTYNEQFF
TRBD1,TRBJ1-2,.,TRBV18,TGTGCCAGCTCACCAGGGACAGGGGCTGGCTACACCTTC,CASSPGTGAGYTF
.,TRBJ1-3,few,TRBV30,TGTGCCTGGAGTGCCGGGACATTGGGAGGAAACACCATATATTTT,CAWSAGTLGGNTIYF
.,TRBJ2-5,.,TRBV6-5,TGTGCCAGCACTACAGGGAGTTGGGAGACCCAGTACTTC,CASTTGSWETQYF
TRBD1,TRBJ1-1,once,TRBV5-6,TGTGCCAGCAGCCCGGGACAGGGGGTTGGCACTGAAGCTTTCTTT,CASSPGQGVGTEAFF
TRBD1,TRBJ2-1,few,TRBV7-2,TGTGCCAGCAGCTTGGGACAGTGGGTAAATGAGCAGTTCTTC,CASSLGQWVNEQFF
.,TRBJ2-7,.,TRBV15,TGTGCCACCAGCAGGGGCCCCGCAAGAGAGAAATACGAGCAGTACTTC,CATSRGPAREKYEQYF
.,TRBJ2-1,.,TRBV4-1,TGCGCCAGCAGCCAAGCGGACAACTCCTACAATGAGCAGTTCTTC,CASSQADNSYNEQFF
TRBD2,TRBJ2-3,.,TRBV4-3,TGCGCCAGCAGCCTGACACTTGGGACTAGCGGCCTCACAGATACGCAGTATTTT,CASSLTLGTSGLTDTQYF
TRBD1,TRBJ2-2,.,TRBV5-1,TGCGCCACCAAAACCAGAGACAGGGGGAATTACACCGGGGAGCTGTTTTTT,CATKTRDRGNYTGELFF
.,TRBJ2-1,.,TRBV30,TGTGCCTGGAGTGGACTAGTCCCCTATGAGCAGTTCTTC,CAWSGLVPYEQFF
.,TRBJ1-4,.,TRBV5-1,TGCGCCAGCAGCCTGGAGGACAGCCGCCTTGGTGAAAAACTGTTTTTT,CASSLEDSRLGEKLFF
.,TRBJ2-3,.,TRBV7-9,TGTGCCAGCAGCCCCAGTAGCGCCACAGATACGCAGTATTTT,CASSPSSATDTQYF
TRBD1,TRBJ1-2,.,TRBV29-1,TGCAGCGCTCGGACAGGGGGCGACTATGGCTACACCTTC,CSARTGGDYGYTF
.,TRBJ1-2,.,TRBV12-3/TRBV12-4,TGTGCCAGCAGCCGGGGGTACGATGGCTACACCTTC,CASSRGYDGYTF
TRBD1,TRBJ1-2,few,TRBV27,TGTGCCGCTGGACAGGGTGGCTATGGCTACACCTTC,CAAGQGGYGYTF
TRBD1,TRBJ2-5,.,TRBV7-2,TGTGCCAGCAGCCCTAGACAGGGGGAGACCCAGTACTTC,CASSPRQGETQYF
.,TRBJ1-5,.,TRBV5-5,TGTGCCAGCAGCTTGGCAGGGTCCCAGCCCCAGCATTTT,CASSLAGSQPQHF
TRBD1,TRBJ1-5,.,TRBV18,TGTGCCAGCTCGGACAGGGGGATTAGCAATCAGCCCCAGCATTTT,CASSDRGISNQPQHF
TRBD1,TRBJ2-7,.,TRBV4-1,TGCGCCAGCAGCCAACAAGGGACAGGGGGTTTCAACGAGCAGTACTTC,CASSQQGTGGFNEQYF
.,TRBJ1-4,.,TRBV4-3,TGCGCCAGCAGCCAAACGGGGAGTTCAAAACTGTTTTTT,CASSQTGSSKLFF